This T cell receptor (beta chain) was identified during a study of long-term antiretroviral therapy in people with HIV. The CDR3 contains 13 residues. Germline V lookup: CDR1 SNHLY, CDR2 FYNNEI. J was trimmed by 8 bases and V by 10 bases; bases with no gene match: 10. Run at survey level, the immunoSEQ assay was version v3.0. Clones were read by immunoSEQ multiplex PCR, and TCRdb kept only the in-frame ones, dropping some. The sample lists 30,000 to 40,000 clones, around 75% seen once, with approximately 3.2% in the top ten. The genes are TRBV2 and TRBJ1-4; 7 positions agree with TRBD1. The source is a man between 18 and 35 years old with HIV. The source material was unsorted PBMCs, sampled 1.9 years after starting antiretroviral therapy. CDR3 sequence reads: CATAGGAREKLFF. The CDR3 DNA follows: TGTGCCACAGCAGGGGGGGCACGGGAAAAACTGTTTTTT.